This T cell receptor (beta chain) was captured by sequencing in a study of early T cells in non-severe SARS-CoV-2 infection. This CDR3 comprises 14 residues. V was pared by 3 bases and J by 3 bases, with 11 bases between. Looked up from germline, CDR1 is LNHDA and CDR2 is SQIVND (reference sequence). The sample holds many counts of this clonotype. Attachment of unique molecular identifiers was made to individual cDNA molecules. TCRdb analysed the 5' RACE reads with MiXCR anew, one entry per CDR3 protein. The sample contains about 40,000 distinct CDR3 sequences, over 4% of which appear only once. This chain uses TRBV19 with TRBJ1-2; D not resolved. This receptor was obtained from an adult who was a healthcare worker with PCR-confirmed SARS-CoV-2 infection or an uninfected control (not recorded which). Material for sequencing was whole blood. The CDR3: CASSIAQAYYGYTF. The CDR3 DNA sequence: TGTGCCAGTAGTATCGCGCAGGCATACTATGGCTACACCTTC. Full variable domain (remainder filled in from reference TRBV19 and TRBJ1-2): DGGITQSPKYLFRKEGQNVTLSCEQNLNHDAMYWYRQDPGQGLRLIYYSQIVNDFQKGDIAEGYSVSREKKESFPLTVTSAQKNPTAFYLCASSIAQAYYGYTFGSGTRLTVV.